Below, 27 T cell receptor beta chains from the same sample are listed, as sequenced in a study of blood T cell repertoires in COVID-19. The repertoire was sequenced with immunoSEQ multiplex PCR; TCRdb's copy has only in-frame clones and lacks some. The sample yields some 180,000 clones, 70% to 80% seen once. Sequencing was carried out using PBMCs or T cells enriched from blood (not recorded which). Receptors originate from a man aged 55-75 years who had been exposed to COVID-19.

The V gene is TRBV5-4, the J gene TRBJ1-1; D unresolved. V shed 4 bases and J shed 1 base, with 5 bases lying between them. The CDR3 spans 12 residues. Germline V lookup: CDR1 SGHNT, CDR2 YYREEE (reference sequence). The CDR3: CASSHPNTEAFF. The CDR3, as DNA: TGTGCCAGCAGCCATCCGAACACTGAAGCTTTCTTT.

This sequence joins TRBV21-1 and TRBJ1-6; TRBD1, the table's D call, lacks a check against the DNA. TRBV21-1 is a pseudogene. The CDR3 contains 15 residues. The CDR3 reads CASSNQGAYNSPLHF. The CDR3 DNA is TGTGCCAGCAGCAATCAGGGGGCCTATAATTCACCCCTCCACTTT.

The rearrangement joins TRBV5-5 to TRBJ2-7, with 9 bases identical to TRBD2. This CDR3 comprises 15 residues. Germline CDR1 SGHKS, CDR2 YYEKEE (reference sequence). J was trimmed by 6 bases and V by 4 bases; bases with no gene match: 11. CDR3 in amino acids: CASSTAGGAGGEQYF. CDR3 nucleotide sequence: TGTGCCAGCAGCACCGCCGGCGGAGCGGGGGGCGAGCAGTACTTC.

The chain uses TRBV7-2 and TRBJ1-1; D unclear. The V gene's germline CDR1 is SGHTA and CDR2 FQGNSA. Trimming removed 6 bases at V and 5 bases at J, with 16 bases between. The length of the CDR3 is 14 residues. CDR3 sequence (DNA): TGTGCCAGCAGTTTCCCAAGCGGTGGAACTGAAGCTTTCTTT. Protein: CASSFPSGGTEAFF.

The chain employs TRBV30 and TRBJ1-2, with no clear D. The germline V and J ends were trimmed by 0 bases and 6 bases, with 17 bases remaining between them. Germline V lookup: CDR1 GTSNPN, CDR2 SVGIG (reference sequence). The CDR3 has 15 amino acids. CDR3 sequence reads: CAWSVRSLQWHGYTF. CDR3 coding DNA: TGTGCCTGGAGTGTACGGTCCTTACAGTGGCATGGCTACACCTTC.

The sample holds one count of this clone. The rearrangement uses TRBV29-1 and TRBJ2-1, with 7 bases that match TRBD1. The CDR3 consists of 14 residues. Germline V lookup: CDR1 SQVTM, CDR2 ANQGSEA. The junction had 6 bases not matched to a gene; V was cut back by 2 bases and J by 5 bases. CDR3 DNA: TGCAGCGTTGAATTCTTGGACAGGCACAATGAGCAGTTCTTC. Encoded protein: CSVEFLDRHNEQFF.

V is TRBV19 and J is TRBJ2-5, with 7 bases lining up with TRBD1. Germline V lookup: CDR1 LNHDA, CDR2 SQIVND (reference sequence). J was trimmed by 1 base and V by 5 bases; bases with no gene match: 7. The CDR3 covers 15 residues. The CDR3 DNA sequence: TGTGCCAGTAGTTTAACCGGGACAGCCCAAGAGACCCAGTACTTC. This sequence encodes CASSLTGTAQETQYF.

The CDR3 here is CASSRAGATHGYTF. In DNA form, the CDR3 reads TGTGCCAGCAGCAGGGCAGGGGCCACCCATGGCTACACCTTC. This rearrangement joins TRBV6-6 to TRBJ1-2, with D maybe TRBD1 (6 bases). The V and J ends lost 6 bases and 6 bases respectively, with 17 bases between them. The germline V gene encodes CDR1 MNHNY and CDR2 SVGAGI (reference sequence). The CDR3 is 14 residues long.

The genes are TRBV5-5 and TRBJ2-7; D is perhaps TRBD1 (6 bases). Germline assignment: CDR1 SGHKS and CDR2 YYEKEE (reference sequence). With 4 bases removed from V and 4 bases from J, the gap between germline ends came to 15 bases. The CDR3 sequence is 14 residues long. The CDR3 sequence: CASSPRQAVYEQYF. The CDR3 DNA sequence: TGTGCCAGCAGCCCTCGACAGGCGGTATACGAGCAGTACTTC. Looking up the rest from reference TRBV5-5 and TRBJ2-7 gives the full variable domain: DAGVTQSPTHLIKTRGQQVTLRCSPISGHKSVSWYQQVLGQGPQFIFQYYEKEERGRGNFPDRFSARQFPNYSSELNVNALLLGDSALYLCASSPRQAVYEQYFGPGTRLTVT.

The chain couples TRBV28 to TRBJ1-5; TRBD1 agrees at 8 bases. Germline V gives CDR1 MDHEN, CDR2 SYDVKM. The CDR3 runs to 14 residues. V was clipped by 6 bases and J by 4 bases; unmatched bases: 5. In nucleotides, the CDR3 is TGTGCCAGCAGAACGACAGGGGTGAATCAGCCCCAGCATTTT. Its protein is CASRTTGVNQPQHF.

The chain uses TRBV10-3 and TRBJ1-1; TRBD1 is a possible D gene (6 bases). Between the trimmed V and J ends, which lost 6 bases and 6 bases, there was a span of 20 bases. Germline CDR1 is ENHRY and CDR2 is SYGVKD. The CDR3 spans 15 residues. The CDR3 bases are TGTGCCATCAGGGGATTGAAGCAGGGGCCGCCTGAAGCTTTCTTT. This sequence encodes CAIRGLKQGPPEAFF.

V is TRBV7-2 and J is TRBJ1-5; D is unclear. The CDR3 covers 15 residues. From germline, CDR1 is SGHTA and CDR2 FQGNSA. V was clipped by 4 bases and J by 5 bases, with 15 bases between them. For the CDR3, the DNA is TGTGCCAGCAGCTCCGCCGGAGCGAATTATCAGCCCCAGCATTTT. Translation: CASSSAGANYQPQHF. The full variable domain, with the rest looked up from reference TRBV7-2 and TRBJ1-5, is GAGVSQSPSNKVTEKGKDVELRCDPISGHTALYWYRQSLGQGLEFLIYFQGNSAPDKSGLPSDRFSAERTGGSVSTLTIQRTQQEDSAVYLCASSSAGANYQPQHFGDGTRLSIL.

The V call is TRBV30, the J call TRBJ1-2; D gene unclear. Germline V CDR1 and CDR2: GTSNPN, SVGIG (reference sequence). The CDR3 is 15 residues long. The V and J ends lost 0 bases and 0 bases respectively, with 11 bases between them. The CDR3 sequence is CAWSVYATANYGYTF. The CDR3 nucleotides are TGTGCCTGGAGTGTATATGCCACAGCTAACTATGGCTACACCTTC.

The rearrangement links TRBV24-1 to TRBJ2-1; 9 nucleotides line up with TRBD2. In germline, CDR1 is KGHDR, CDR2 SFDVKD. V was clipped by 4 bases and J by 5 bases; unmatched bases: 8. This CDR3 has 16 residues. CDR3 bases: TGTGCCACCAGTGAGGGCGGGAGGGCCTTAGACAATGAGCAGTTCTTC. The encoded protein is CATSEGGRALDNEQFF.

This chain joins TRBV6-5 and TRBJ2-7; TRBD2 matches at 7 bases. J was trimmed by 5 bases and V by 6 bases; bases with no gene match: 10. Germline CDR1 is MNHEY and CDR2 is SVGAGI. This CDR3 region has 14 residues. CDR3 bases: TGTGCCAGCAGCCTTAGGAGCGGGAATGACGAGCAGTACTTC. This codes for CASSLRSGNDEQYF.

The gene calls are TRBV6-5 and TRBJ1-5; D is possibly TRBD1 (6 bases). Per germline, CDR1 MNHEY and CDR2 SVGAGI. The CDR3 sequence is 15 residues long. V gave up 5 bases and J gave up 2 bases, with 13 bases separating them. The CDR3 region has the DNA TGTGCCAGCAGTACAACAGGGTCCGGCAATCAGCCCCAGCATTTT. Amino acid sequence: CASSTTGSGNQPQHF.

V and J are TRBV5-1 and TRBJ1-6; TRBD1 aligns across 7 bases. Per the germline V gene, CDR1 is SGHRS and CDR2 is YFSETQ. This CDR3 is 14 amino acids long. The trim removed 7 bases at V and 6 bases at J, leaving 7 bases unmatched. The chain's CDR3 is CASDLTGSNSPLHF. The CDR3 DNA is TGCGCCAGCGACCTGACAGGGAGTAATTCACCCCTCCACTTT.

The V gene is TRBV5-6, the J gene TRBJ1-1, with 10 bases matching TRBD1. This CDR3 is 15 amino acids long. V shed 0 bases and J 2 bases; nucleotides not matched to a gene: 1. CDR1 is SGHDT, CDR2 YYEEEE, per germline. CDR3 in amino acids: CASSLGDRGNTEAFF. The CDR3 nucleotides are TGTGCCAGCAGCTTGGGGGACAGGGGAAACACTGAAGCTTTCTTT. The full variable domain, with the rest looked up from reference TRBV5-6 and TRBJ1-1, is DAGVTQSPTHLIKTRGQQVTLRCSPKSGHDTVSWYQQALGQGPQFIFQYYEEEERQRGNFPDRFSGHQFPNYSSELNVNALLLGDSALYLCASSLGDRGNTEAFFGQGTRLTVV.

The chain carries TRBV5-4 and TRBJ2-7; 8 positions agree with TRBD2. Losses at the gene ends were 0 bases for V and 3 bases for J; bases not matched to a gene: 2. The germline CDR1 and CDR2 sequences are SGHNT and YYREEE (reference sequence). This CDR3 is 14 amino acids long. The CDR3 is CASSLERGNYEQYF. CDR3 coding DNA: TGTGCCAGCAGCTTGGAGCGGGGGAACTACGAGCAGTACTTC.

CDR3 coding DNA: TGTGCCAGCAGCCAAGAAGGGGGTACTTTCGGTGAGCAGTACTTC. Translation: CASSQEGGTFGEQYF. The gene calls are TRBV7-6 and TRBJ2-7; tentatively, D is TRBD1 (6 bases). The length of the CDR3 is 15 residues. CDR1 and CDR2 (germline): SGHVS, FNYEAQ. Trimming cost V 5 bases and J 7 bases, with 21 bases left between them.

J is TRBJ2-5 and V is TRBV2, with TRBD2 matching over 8 bases. This CDR3 comprises 17 residues. CDR1 and CDR2 (germline): SNHLY, FYNNEI. J was trimmed by 2 bases and V by 1 base; bases with no gene match: 9. The CDR3 spells CASSEGIAGGSQETQYF. The CDR3, as DNA: TGTGCCAGCAGTGAAGGGATTGCGGGAGGCTCACAAGAGACCCAGTACTTC.

The chain is built from TRBV30 and TRBJ2-4; D not certain. Deletions cut 0 bases from V and 9 bases from J, with 18 bases between. Germline loops: CDR1 GTSNPN, CDR2 SVGIG (reference sequence). The CDR3 is 15 residues long. This CDR3 is CAWSVPGSSLGIQYF. DNA for the CDR3: TGTGCCTGGAGTGTTCCTGGTTCTTCACTCGGCATTCAGTACTTC. Using reference TRBV30 and TRBJ2-4 for the parts outside the CDR3, the full variable domain is SQTIHQWPATLVQPVGSPLSLECTVEGTSNPNLYWYRQAAGRGLQLLFYSVGIGQISSEVPQNLSASRPQDRQFILSSKKLLLSDSGFYLCAWSVPGSSLGIQYFGAGTRLSVL.

The CDR3 reads CASPGGQVTDTQYF. The CDR3 bases are TGTGCCAGCCCGGGGGGGCAGGTCACAGATACGCAGTATTTT. V and J are TRBV27 and TRBJ2-3; 8 nucleotides agree with TRBD2. The CDR3 totals 14 residues. Per germline, CDR1 MNHEY and CDR2 SMNVEV (reference sequence). V shed 8 bases and J 2 bases; nucleotides not matched to a gene: 6.

The rearrangement joins TRBV7-3 to TRBJ2-1; TRBD2 aligns across 13 bases. The CDR3 covers 15 residues. Germline V gene lookup returns CDR1 SGHTA and CDR2 FQGTGA. V shed 5 bases, J shed 12 bases, and the junction held 10 bases outside the gene matches. CDR3 loop: CASSILAGGGRGQFF. CDR3 sequence (DNA): TGTGCCAGCAGCATACTAGCGGGAGGGGGGCGCGGGCAGTTCTTC.

V gene TRBV7-9 combines with J gene TRBJ1-1; no clear D. The CDR3 loop spans 16 amino acids. Germline-derived CDR1 and CDR2 are SEHNR and FQNEAQ (reference sequence). The V gene lost 1 base and the J gene lost 0 bases, with 12 bases spanning the gap. CDR3 amino acids: CASSLGSGSMNTEAFF. Here the CDR3 DNA reads TGTGCCAGCAGCTTAGGGTCCGGGAGCATGAACACTGAAGCTTTCTTT.

This rearrangement joins TRBV24-1 to TRBJ2-5, with 12 nucleotides matching TRBD2. The CDR3 spans 14 residues. The junction had 4 bases not matched to a gene; V was cut back by 7 bases and J by 5 bases. CDR1 is KGHDR and CDR2 is SFDVKD in the germline V gene. CDR3 loop: CATSGTSGRETQYF. The CDR3 region has the DNA TGTGCCACCAGCGGGACTAGCGGGCGGGAGACCCAGTACTTC.

The CDR3, as DNA: TGTGCCAGCGGCAATCCTCTAGGGGGCACTGAAGCTTTCTTT. Its protein product is CASGNPLGGTEAFF. The V call is TRBV7-2, the J call TRBJ1-1; weak D call: TRBD1 (6 bases). Germline V lookup: CDR1 SGHTA, CDR2 FQGNSA. The CDR3 contains 14 residues. Trimming shortened V by 8 bases and J by 4 bases, and 17 bases separated the two germline ends.